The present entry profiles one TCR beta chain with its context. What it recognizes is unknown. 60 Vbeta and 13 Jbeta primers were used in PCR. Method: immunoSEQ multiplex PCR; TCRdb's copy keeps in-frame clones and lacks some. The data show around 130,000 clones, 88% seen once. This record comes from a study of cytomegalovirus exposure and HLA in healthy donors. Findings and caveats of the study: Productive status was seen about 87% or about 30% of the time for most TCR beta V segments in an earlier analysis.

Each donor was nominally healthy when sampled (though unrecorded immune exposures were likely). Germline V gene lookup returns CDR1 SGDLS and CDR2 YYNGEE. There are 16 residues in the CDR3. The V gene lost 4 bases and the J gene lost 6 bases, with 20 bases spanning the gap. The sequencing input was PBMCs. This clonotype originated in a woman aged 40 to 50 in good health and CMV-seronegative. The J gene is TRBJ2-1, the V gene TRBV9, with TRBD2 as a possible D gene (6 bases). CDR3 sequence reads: CASSPRVGDGGNEQFF. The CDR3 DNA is TGTGCCAGCAGCCCCCGAGTAGGGGACGGGGGCAATGAGCAGTTCTTC. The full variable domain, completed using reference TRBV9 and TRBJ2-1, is DSGVTQTPKHLITATGQRVTLRCSPRSGDLSVYWYQQSLDQGLQFLIQYYNGEERAKGNILERFSAQQFPDLHSELNLSSLELGDSALYFCASSPRVGDGGNEQFFGPGTRLTVL.